The 24 T cell receptor beta chains presented below share a single source sample, sequenced in a study of T cells in Graves' hyperthyroidism and ophthalmopathy. Amplification yielded TCR beta CDR3 regions, with RNA transcripts as the source. Carried out on the TCR CDR3, a first-round RT-PCR used the HTBI primer set. TCRdb reprocessed the multiplex PCR reads via MiXCR and lists one record per CDR3 protein. The data hold 750,000 to 950,000 distinct CDR3 sequences, with 38% observed a single time. The sequencing sample was made of blood. Receptors originate from a young man with Graves' hyperthyroidism.

The genes are TRBV9 and TRBJ1-1, with 7 positions matching TRBD1. From germline, CDR1 is SGDLS and CDR2 YYNGEE. The CDR3 loop spans 15 amino acids. V trimming: 3 bases; J trimming: 0 bases; junction bases outside the gene matches: 5. The CDR3 coding sequence is TGTGCCAGCAGCGGGGGGGGGACAGTGAACACTGAAGCTTTCTTT. Residues: CASSGGGTVNTEAFF. The variable domain in full, with the rest retrieved from reference TRBV9 and TRBJ1-1, is DSGVTQTPKHLITATGQRVTLRCSPRSGDLSVYWYQQSLDQGLQFLIQYYNGEERAKGNILERFSAQQFPDLHSELNLSSLELGDSALYFCASSGGGTVNTEAFFGQGTRLTVV.

In its sample, this clonotype was seen many times. The chain links TRBV5-1 to TRBJ1-5; no definite D call. This CDR3 region has 14 residues. Germline CDR1 SGHRS, CDR2 YFSETQ. V was clipped by 3 bases and J by 3 bases, with 10 bases between them. CDR3 in DNA: TGCGCCAGCAGCTCTGACGGCGCCAATCAGCCCCAGCATTTT. Protein: CASSSDGANQPQHF.

J is TRBJ2-5 and V is TRBV7-9; 7 bases fit TRBD2. The J call may be faulty, since TRBJ2-1 better matches the DNA end. The CDR3 covers 14 residues. Per the germline V gene, CDR1 is SEHNR and CDR2 is FQNEAQ (reference sequence). CDR3 loop: CASSPPAGEFEQFF. DNA of the CDR3: TGTGCCAGCAGCCCCCCGGCGGGAGAATTTGAGCAGTTCTTC.

Note on this clonotype: Mismatch with germline at one junction end may stem from a read error. V gene TRBV7-3 combines with J gene TRBJ1-2; a possible D gene is TRBD1 (5 bases). From germline, CDR1 is SGHTA and CDR2 FQGTGA. CDR3 length equals 13 residues. The chain's CDR3 is CASSTGQDYGYTF. In DNA, the CDR3 is TGCGCCAGCAGCACAGGCCAGGACTATGGCTACACCTTC.

This clonotype was counted between two and nine times. Here the CDR3 reads CASSSWGQLYGYTF. CDR3 in DNA: TGTGCCAGCAGTTCGTGGGGACAGCTTTATGGCTACACCTTC. The gene calls are TRBV6-5 and TRBJ1-2; TRBD1 matches 7 bases. With 4 bases clipped from V and 5 bases from J, the junction kept 7 bases outside the gene matches. CDR3 size: 14 residues. Germline assignment: CDR1 MNHEY and CDR2 SVGAGI.

This clonotype has only one observation. The gene calls are TRBV12-3 or TRBV12-4 and TRBJ1-3, with D perhaps matching TRBD1 (5 bases). This CDR3 spans 17 amino acids. Trimming removed 6 bases at V and 4 bases at J, with 22 bases between. The CDR3: CASSNRPGTGVGNTIYF. The CDR3 DNA follows: TGTGCCAGCAGCAACAGACCCGGGACGGGGGTAGGAAACACCATATATTTT.

The chain joins TRBV13 to TRBJ2-7; D is possibly TRBD1 or TRBD2 (6 bases each). Trimming stripped 6 bases from V and 2 bases from J, with 17 bases between. This CDR3 region has 15 residues. Looked up from germline, CDR1 is PRHDT and CDR2 is FYEKMQ (reference sequence). The DNA for the CDR3 is TGTGCCAGCAGGCCGCCCGGGGGCGCCGCCTACGAGCAGTACTTC. Translating gives CASRPPGGAAYEQYF.

This clonotype showed up just a few times. The chain couples TRBV14 to TRBJ1-3, with D unclear. The length of the CDR3 is 12 residues. CDR1 SGHDN and CDR2 FVKESK come from the germline V gene. The V gene lost 3 bases and the J gene lost 7 bases, with 7 bases spanning the gap. DNA of the CDR3: TGTGCCAGCAGCCAGGGGTGGAACACCATATATTTT. It translates to CASSQGWNTIYF.

The gene calls are TRBV29-1 and TRBJ1-1; D is perhaps TRBD1 (5 bases). In germline, CDR1 is SQVTM, CDR2 ANQGSEA. This CDR3 comprises 12 residues. Trimming cost V 4 bases and J 11 bases, with 17 bases left between them. The CDR3 loop reads CSVGGEGLLAFF. In nucleotides, the CDR3 is TGCAGCGTTGGAGGGGAGGGCCTCTTGGCTTTCTTT.

The chain uses TRBV12-3 or TRBV12-4 and TRBJ1-1, with unresolved D. V was pared by 6 bases and J by 3 bases, with 11 bases between. The CDR3 contains 13 residues. The CDR3 DNA reads TGTGCCAGCAGGGGCCTAGCCGACACTGAAGCTTTCTTT. It specifies CASRGLADTEAFF.

The V gene is TRBV25-1, the J gene TRBJ2-2, with D uncertain. Trimming took off 8 bases at V and 6 bases at J, with 7 bases between the two ends. In germline, CDR1 is MGHDK, CDR2 SYGVNS. The CDR3 has 11 amino acids. CDR3 sequence (DNA): TGTGCCAGCGTGTATTCCGGGGAGCTGTTTTTT. Residues: CASVYSGELFF.

V is TRBV29-1 and J is TRBJ1-2; D is uncertain. Germline V lookup: CDR1 SQVTM, CDR2 ANQGSEA. The V end was cut by 6 bases, the J end by 4 bases, with 12 bases between. The CDR3 sequence is 12 residues long. The CDR3 nucleotides read TGCAGCGTAGACGGACTGCCCTATGGCTACACCTTC. It yields the protein CSVDGLPYGYTF.

The CDR3 reads CASGARAGELFF. CDR3 sequence (DNA): TGTGCCTCGGGGGCGAGGGCCGGGGAGCTGTTTTTT. The genes are TRBV7-3 and TRBJ2-2; possibly TRBD1 or TRBD2 for D (6 bases each). With 11 bases removed from V and 6 bases from J, the gap between germline ends came to 13 bases. CDR3 size: 12 residues. Per germline, CDR1 SGHTA and CDR2 FQGTGA.

The rearrangement links TRBV14 to TRBJ1-4; D remains unclear. This CDR3 spans 15 amino acids. Trimming cost V 2 bases and J 5 bases, with 12 bases left between them. CDR1 SGHDN and CDR2 FVKESK come from the germline V gene. CDR3 region: CASSQIAGPNEKLFF. The DNA for the CDR3 is TGTGCCAGCAGCCAAATCGCCGGACCAAATGAAAAACTGTTTTTT.

This clonotype has only a few counts. The rearrangement joins TRBV7-2 to TRBJ2-7; TRBD1 aligns across 9 bases. The J segment lost 3 bases and the V segment lost 5 bases, leaving 17 bases of the junction unmatched. CDR3 size: 18 residues. Per germline, CDR1 SGHTA and CDR2 FQGNSA. CDR3 loop: CASSLRTPGQGSYYEQYF. CDR3 coding DNA: TGTGCCAGCAGCCTTCGAACCCCTGGACAGGGGTCCTACTACGAGCAGTACTTC.

The V gene is TRBV9, the J gene TRBJ2-5, with D possibly TRBD1 on 5 matching bases. V dropped 1 base and J dropped 5 bases, with 15 bases sitting between them. The CDR3 extends over 15 amino acids. Germline V lookup: CDR1 SGDLS, CDR2 YYNGEE. CDR3 in DNA: TGTGCCAGCAGCGTAAAGACAGAACACCGTGAGACCCAGTACTTC. Its translation is CASSVKTEHRETQYF.

This clonotype was picked up many times. The V and J genes are TRBV25-1 and TRBJ2-5; 7 bases match TRBD2. The V gene end was trimmed by 4 bases and the J gene end by 5 bases; junction bases not matched to a gene: 7. Germline assignment: CDR1 MGHDK and CDR2 SYGVNS. The CDR3 has 14 amino acids. This chain's CDR3 is CASSGSGQWETQYF. As DNA, the CDR3 is TGTGCCAGCAGTGGTAGCGGGCAGTGGGAGACCCAGTACTTC.

The rearrangement uses TRBV7-2 and TRBJ2-5; D might be TRBD1 or TRBD2, each matching 6 bases. CDR1 is SGHTA, CDR2 FQGNSA, per germline. The V end was cut by 2 bases, the J end by 4 bases, with 14 bases between. CDR3 length: 15 residues. In nucleotides, the CDR3 is TGTGCCAGCAGCTTAAGAGTCGGGGGCGGAGAGACCCAGTACTTC. Its protein is CASSLRVGGGETQYF. The full variable domain, completed using reference TRBV7-2 and TRBJ2-5, is GAGVSQSPSNKVTEKGKDVELRCDPISGHTALYWYRQSLGQGLEFLIYFQGNSAPDKSGLPSDRFSAERTGGSVSTLTIQRTQQEDSAVYLCASSLRVGGGETQYFGPGTRLLVL.

V gene TRBV2 combines with J gene TRBJ1-3; 7 bases align to TRBD1. Losses at the gene ends were 5 bases for V and 0 bases for J; bases not matched to a gene: 4. Germline V lookup: CDR1 SNHLY, CDR2 FYNNEI. The CDR3 is 15 residues long. The DNA of the CDR3 is TGTGCCAGCAGTAGGGGACAGAGCTCTGGAAACACCATATATTTT. Encoded protein: CASSRGQSSGNTIYF.

Turning to this clonotype: Without the conserved terminal phenylalanine or tryptophan, this CDR3 likely stems from a read error. The DNA is left out, because the CDR3 cannot be placed on it with certainty; the CDR3 is given as TCRdb lists it. The chain employs TRBV7-8 and TRBJ1-3. The germline V gene encodes CDR1 SGHVS and CDR2 FQNEAQ. The CDR3 has 10 amino acids, counting both end residues. The CDR3 here is CASSLMGIQG.

In regard to this clonotype: This may be a read error: a much more frequent sequence differs by one nucleotide. The chain has TRBV2 and TRBJ2-2, with D possibly TRBD2 on 5 matching bases. The CDR3 length is 15 residues. Trimming cost V 0 bases and J 7 bases, with 12 bases left between them. The germline V gene encodes CDR1 SNHLY and CDR2 FYNNEI. In DNA form, the CDR3 reads TGTGCCAGCAGTGAAGCGGGCAGTGGAGGCGGGGAGCTGTTTTTT. Its protein is CASSEAGSGGGELFF.

This sequence joins TRBV6-5 and TRBJ2-5; D possibly uses TRBD1 or TRBD2 (6 bases each). The CDR3 loop spans 15 amino acids. Per germline, CDR1 MNHEY and CDR2 SVGAGI. Trimming left V 2 bases short and J 4 bases short, with 14 bases between. In DNA form, the CDR3 reads TGTGCCAGCAGTTACGAGGGGGGAACCCCAGAGACCCAGTACTTC. It specifies CASSYEGGTPETQYF.

This chain uses TRBV2 with TRBJ2-5; 8 bases match TRBD2. The CDR3 runs 16 residues. The V and J ends lost 6 bases and 2 bases, in that order; junction bases with no gene match: 11. Per the germline V gene, CDR1 is SNHLY and CDR2 is FYNNEI. The CDR3 region is CASSLGSSGVQETQYF. The CDR3 DNA follows: TGTGCCAGCAGCTTGGGTAGTAGCGGGGTTCAAGAGACCCAGTACTTC. Full variable domain (rest looked up from reference TRBV2 and TRBJ2-5): EPEVTQTPSHQVTQMGQEVILRCVPISNHLYFYWYRQILGQKVEFLVSFYNNEISEKSEIFDDQFSVERPDGSNFTLKIRSTKLEDSAMYFCASSLGSSGVQETQYFGPGTRLLVL.

This clonotype was observed at least ten times. A much bigger clone sits one base away, suggesting this may be a read error. The gene calls are TRBV7-9 and TRBJ1-1; D not resolved. The CDR3 runs 11 residues. Looked up from germline, CDR1 is SEHNR and CDR2 is FQNEAQ (reference sequence). V was pared by 8 bases and J by 2 bases, with 6 bases between. CDR3 sequence (DNA): TGTGCCAGCGGCTCAAACACTGAAGCTTTCTTT. It is translated as CASGSNTEAFF.